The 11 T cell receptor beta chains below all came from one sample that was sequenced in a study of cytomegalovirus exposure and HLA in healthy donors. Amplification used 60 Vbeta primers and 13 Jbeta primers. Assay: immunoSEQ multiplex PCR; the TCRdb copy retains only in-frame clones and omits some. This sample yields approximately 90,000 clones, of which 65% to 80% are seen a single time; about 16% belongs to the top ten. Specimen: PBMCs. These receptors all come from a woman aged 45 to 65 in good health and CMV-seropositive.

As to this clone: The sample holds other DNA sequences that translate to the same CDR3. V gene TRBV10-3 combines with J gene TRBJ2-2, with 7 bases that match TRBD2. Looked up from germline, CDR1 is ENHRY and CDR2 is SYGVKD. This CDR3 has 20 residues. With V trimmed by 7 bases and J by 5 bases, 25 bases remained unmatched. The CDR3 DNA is TGTGCCATCACCTGTGAGTCGGAGAGCGGGATCCCCAATCGGACCGGGGAGCTGTTTTTT. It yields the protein CAITCESESGIPNRTGELFF.

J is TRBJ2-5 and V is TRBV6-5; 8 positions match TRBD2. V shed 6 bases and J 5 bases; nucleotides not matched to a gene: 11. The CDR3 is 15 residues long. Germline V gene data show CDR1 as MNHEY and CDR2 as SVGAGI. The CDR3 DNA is TGTGCCAGCAGAGGTTTGTCGGGAGGGCCGGAGACCCAGTACTTC. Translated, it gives CASRGLSGGPETQYF.

CDR3 in amino acids: CASKIREEQYF. DNA for the CDR3: TGTGCCAGCAAAATCCGGGAGGAGCAGTACTTC. This chain uses TRBV6-5 with TRBJ2-5; TRBD2 aligns across 7 bases. V dropped 7 bases and J dropped 11; count of bases not matched to a gene: 7. This CDR3 region has 11 residues. Per germline, CDR1 MNHEY and CDR2 SVGAGI.

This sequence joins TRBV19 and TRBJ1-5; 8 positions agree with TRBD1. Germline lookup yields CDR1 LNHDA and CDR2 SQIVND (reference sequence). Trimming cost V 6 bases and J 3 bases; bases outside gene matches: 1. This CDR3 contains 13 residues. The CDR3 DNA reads TGTGCCAGTAGGACAGGGGACAATCAGCCCCAGCATTTT. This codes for CASRTGDNQPQHF.

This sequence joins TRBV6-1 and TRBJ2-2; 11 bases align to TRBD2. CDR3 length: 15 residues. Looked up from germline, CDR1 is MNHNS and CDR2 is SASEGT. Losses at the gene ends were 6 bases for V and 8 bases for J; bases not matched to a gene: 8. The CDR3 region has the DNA TGTGCCAGCAGCCGTACACTAGCGGGAGAAGGGGAGCTGTTTTTT. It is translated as CASSRTLAGEGELFF.

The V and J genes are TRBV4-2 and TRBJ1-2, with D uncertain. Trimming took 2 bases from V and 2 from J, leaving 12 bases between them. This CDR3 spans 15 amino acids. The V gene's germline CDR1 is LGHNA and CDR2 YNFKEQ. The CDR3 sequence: CASSQHLASNYGYTF. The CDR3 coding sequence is TGTGCCAGCAGCCAACATCTGGCCTCCAACTATGGCTACACCTTC.

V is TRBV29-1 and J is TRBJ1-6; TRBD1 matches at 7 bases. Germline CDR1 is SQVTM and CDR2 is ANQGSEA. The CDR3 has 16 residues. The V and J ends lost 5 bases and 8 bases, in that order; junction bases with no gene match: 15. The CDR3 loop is CSVKVFSRTGDSPLHF. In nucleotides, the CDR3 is TGCAGCGTTAAGGTCTTCAGCAGAACAGGGGATTCACCCCTCCACTTT.

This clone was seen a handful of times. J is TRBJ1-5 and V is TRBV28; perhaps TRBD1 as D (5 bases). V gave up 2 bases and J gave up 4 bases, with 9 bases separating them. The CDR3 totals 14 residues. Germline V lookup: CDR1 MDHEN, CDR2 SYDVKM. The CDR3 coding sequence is TGTGCCAGCAGTTTAAAGGGGAATAATCAGCCCCAGCATTTT. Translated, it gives CASSLKGNNQPQHF.

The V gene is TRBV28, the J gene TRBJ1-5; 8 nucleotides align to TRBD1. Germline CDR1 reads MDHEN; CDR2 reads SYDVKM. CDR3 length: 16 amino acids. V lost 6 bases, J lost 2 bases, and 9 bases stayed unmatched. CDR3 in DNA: TGTGCCAGCAGCCCCCGGACAGGGAGGGGCAATCAGCCCCAGCATTTT. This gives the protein CASSPRTGRGNQPQHF.

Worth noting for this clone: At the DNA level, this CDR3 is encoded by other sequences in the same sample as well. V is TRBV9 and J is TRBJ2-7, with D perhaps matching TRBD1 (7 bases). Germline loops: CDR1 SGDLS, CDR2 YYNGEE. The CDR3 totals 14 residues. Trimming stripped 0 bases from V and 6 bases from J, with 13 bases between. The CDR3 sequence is CASSVAYRGGEQYF. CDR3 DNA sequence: TGTGCCAGCAGCGTAGCCTACAGGGGAGGCGAGCAGTACTTC.

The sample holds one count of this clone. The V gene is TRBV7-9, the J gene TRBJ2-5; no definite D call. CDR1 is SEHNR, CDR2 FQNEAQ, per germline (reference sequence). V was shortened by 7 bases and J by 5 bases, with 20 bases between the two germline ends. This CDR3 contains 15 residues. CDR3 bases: TGTGCCAGCACCGGCGGCCTCTTACCCGGGGAGACCCAGTACTTC. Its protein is CASTGGLLPGETQYF.